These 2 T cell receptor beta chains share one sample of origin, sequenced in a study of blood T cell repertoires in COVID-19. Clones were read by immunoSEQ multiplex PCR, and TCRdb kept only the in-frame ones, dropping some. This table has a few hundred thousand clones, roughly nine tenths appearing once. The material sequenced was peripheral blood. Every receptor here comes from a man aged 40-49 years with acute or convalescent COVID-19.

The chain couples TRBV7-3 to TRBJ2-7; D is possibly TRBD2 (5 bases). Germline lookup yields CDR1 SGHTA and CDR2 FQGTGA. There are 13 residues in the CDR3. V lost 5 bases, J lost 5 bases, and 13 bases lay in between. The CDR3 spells CASSPGPGDEQYF. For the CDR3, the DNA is TGTGCCAGCAGCCCCGGTCCCGGGGACGAGCAGTACTTC.

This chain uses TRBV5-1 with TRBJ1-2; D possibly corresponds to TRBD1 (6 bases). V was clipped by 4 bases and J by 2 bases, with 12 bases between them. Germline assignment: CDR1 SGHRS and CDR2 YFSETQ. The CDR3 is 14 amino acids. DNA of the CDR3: TGCGCCAGCAGCCCAGGACAGCAGAACTATGGCTACACCTTC. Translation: CASSPGQQNYGYTF.